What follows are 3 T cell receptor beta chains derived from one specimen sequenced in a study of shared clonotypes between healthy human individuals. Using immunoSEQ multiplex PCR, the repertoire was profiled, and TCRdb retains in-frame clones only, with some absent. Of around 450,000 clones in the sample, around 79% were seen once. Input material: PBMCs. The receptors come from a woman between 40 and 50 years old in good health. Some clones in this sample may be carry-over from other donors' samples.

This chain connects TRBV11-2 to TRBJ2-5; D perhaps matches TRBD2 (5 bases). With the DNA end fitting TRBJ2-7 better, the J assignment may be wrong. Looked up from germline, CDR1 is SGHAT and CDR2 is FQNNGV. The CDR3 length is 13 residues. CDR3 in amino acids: CASRLTGSYEQYF. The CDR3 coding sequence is TGTGCCAGCAGACTAACGGGATCCTACGAGCAGTACTTC.

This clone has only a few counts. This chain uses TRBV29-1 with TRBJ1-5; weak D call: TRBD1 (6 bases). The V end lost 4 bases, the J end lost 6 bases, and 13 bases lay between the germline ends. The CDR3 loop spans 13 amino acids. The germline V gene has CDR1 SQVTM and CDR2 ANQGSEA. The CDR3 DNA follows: TGCAGCGTTGGTCCCGGGGGCCGTCAGCCCCAGCATTTT. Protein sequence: CSVGPGGRQPQHF.

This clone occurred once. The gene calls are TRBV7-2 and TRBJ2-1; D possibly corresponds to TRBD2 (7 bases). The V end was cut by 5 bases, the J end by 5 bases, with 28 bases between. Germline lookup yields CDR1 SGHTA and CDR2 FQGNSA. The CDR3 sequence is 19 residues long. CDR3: CASSQRRGARGAANNEQFF. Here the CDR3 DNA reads TGTGCCAGCAGCCAACGACGGGGGGCGAGAGGGGCGGCCAACAATGAGCAGTTCTTC.